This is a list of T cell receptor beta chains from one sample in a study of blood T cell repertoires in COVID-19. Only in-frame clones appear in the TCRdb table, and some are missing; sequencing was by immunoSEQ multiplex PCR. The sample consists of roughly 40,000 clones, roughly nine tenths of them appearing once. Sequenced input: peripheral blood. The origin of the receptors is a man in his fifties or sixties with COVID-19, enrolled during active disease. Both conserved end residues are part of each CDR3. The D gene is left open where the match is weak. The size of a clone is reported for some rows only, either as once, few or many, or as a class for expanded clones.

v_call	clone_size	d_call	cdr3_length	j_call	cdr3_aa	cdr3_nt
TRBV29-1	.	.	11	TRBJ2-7	CSVGELYEQYF	TGCAGCGTCGGGGAGCTCTACGAGCAGTACTTC
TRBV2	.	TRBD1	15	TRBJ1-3	CASTQDRAGGNTIYF	TGTGCCAGCACCCAAGACAGGGCAGGTGGAAACACCATATATTTT
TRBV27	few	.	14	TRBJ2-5	CASSFSWGDETQYF	TGTGCCAGCAGCTTTAGTTGGGGGGACGAGACCCAGTACTTC
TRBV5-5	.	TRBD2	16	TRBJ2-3	CASSSLTSGGTDTQYF	TGTGCCAGCAGCTCTCTGACTAGCGGCGGCACAGATACGCAGTATTTT
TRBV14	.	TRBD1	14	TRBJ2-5	CASSPLTGSETQYF	TGTGCCAGCAGCCCATTGACAGGGTCCGAGACCCAGTACTTC
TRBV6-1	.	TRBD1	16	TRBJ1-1	CASSEQGADLNTEAFF	TGTGCCAGCAGTGAACAGGGGGCAGACCTGAACACTGAAGCTTTCTTT
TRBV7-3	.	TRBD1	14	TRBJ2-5	CASSLDTGEETQYF	TGTGCCAGCAGCTTAGACACAGGGGAAGAGACCCAGTACTTC
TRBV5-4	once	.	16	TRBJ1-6	CASSTPGAGQNSPLHF	TGTGCCAGCAGCACCCCGGGAGCAGGGCAAAATTCACCCCTCCACTTT
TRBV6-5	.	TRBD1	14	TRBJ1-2	CASSYSGTAYGYTF	TGTGCCAGCAGTTACTCCGGGACAGCGTATGGCTACACCTTC
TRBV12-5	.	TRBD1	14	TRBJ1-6	CASALGQGNSPLHF	TGTGCTAGTGCCTTGGGACAGGGTAATTCACCCCTCCACTTT
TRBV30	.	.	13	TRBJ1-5	CAWSRDLNQPQHF	TGTGCCTGGAGCCGAGACTTAAATCAGCCCCAGCATTTT
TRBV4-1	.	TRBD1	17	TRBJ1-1	CASSQHGTGGSIPEAFF	TGCGCCAGCAGCCAGCACGGGACAGGGGGTAGTATCCCTGAAGCTTTCTTT
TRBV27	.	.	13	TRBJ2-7	CASSKQVPYEQYF	TGTGCCAGCAGTAAACAGGTACCCTACGAGCAGTACTTC
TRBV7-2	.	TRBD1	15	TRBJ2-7	CASSRPGQGAHEQYF	TGTGCCAGCAGCCGCCCCGGACAGGGGGCTCACGAGCAGTACTTC
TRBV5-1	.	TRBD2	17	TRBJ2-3	CASSVTSGWSRADTQYF	TGCGCCAGCAGCGTGACTAGCGGGTGGTCTAGGGCAGATACGCAGTATTTT
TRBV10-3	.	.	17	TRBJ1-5	CAISESVIDSSNQPQHF	TGTGCCATCAGTGAGTCGGTGATTGACAGTAGCAATCAGCCCCAGCATTTT
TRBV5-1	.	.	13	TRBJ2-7	CASSLEFPYEQYF	TGCGCCAGCAGCTTAGAGTTCCCCTACGAGCAGTACTTC
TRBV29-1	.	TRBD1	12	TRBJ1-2	CSVGQENYGYTF	TGCAGCGTGGGACAGGAGAACTATGGCTACACCTTC
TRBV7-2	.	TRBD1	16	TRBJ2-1	CASSLPGQGSYNEQFF	TGTGCCAGCAGCTTACCGGGACAGGGTTCCTACAATGAGCAGTTCTTC
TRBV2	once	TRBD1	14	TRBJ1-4	CASREGQGNEKLFF	TGTGCCAGCAGGGAGGGACAGGGGAATGAAAAACTGTTTTTT
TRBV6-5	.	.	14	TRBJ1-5	CASSPRLSNQPQHF	TGTGCCAGCAGTCCTCGTCTTAGCAATCAGCCCCAGCATTTT
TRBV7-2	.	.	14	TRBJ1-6	CASSFGGLGSPLHF	TGTGCCAGCAGCTTTGGGGGCTTGGGTTCACCCCTCCACTTT
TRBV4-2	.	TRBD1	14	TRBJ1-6	CASSRDRDNSPLHF	TGTGCCAGCAGCCGGGACAGAGATAATTCACCCCTCCACTTT
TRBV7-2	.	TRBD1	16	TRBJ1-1	CASRNGQGNMNTEAFF	TGTGCCAGCAGGAACGGACAGGGCAACATGAACACTGAAGCTTTCTTT
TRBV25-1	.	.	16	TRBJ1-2	CASSDETSAFNYGYTF	TGTGCCAGCAGTGATGAGACATCGGCCTTTAACTATGGCTACACCTTC
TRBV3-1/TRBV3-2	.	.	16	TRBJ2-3	CASSQDFQGHTDTQYF	TGTGCCAGCAGCCAAGATTTCCAGGGTCACACAGATACGCAGTATTTT
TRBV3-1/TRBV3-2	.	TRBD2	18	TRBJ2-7	CASSQALRSSGSPYEQYF	TGTGCCAGCAGCCAAGCGCTGAGATCTAGCGGGAGTCCCTACGAGCAGTACTTC
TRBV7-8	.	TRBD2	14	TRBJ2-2	CASSLAGDTGELFF	TGTGCCAGCTCCCTGGCGGGGGACACCGGGGAGCTGTTTTTT